The 27 T cell receptor beta chains below were found in one sample sequenced in a study of shared clonotypes between healthy human individuals. Naive CD8 cells lacked CD45RO, underwent positive selection for CCR7 and left out terminally differentiated effector memory CD45RA+ cells. This table comes from immunoSEQ multiplex PCR, and its TCRdb copy is limited to in-frame clones, with some not included. Here the sample spans roughly 2.1 million clones, 85% to 95% being singletons. Sequenced input: naive CD8+ T cells from PBMCs. The receptors come from a man between 18 and 35 years old in good health. Some clones in this sample may be carry-over from other donors' samples.

The chain couples TRBV7-6 to TRBJ2-7; TRBD2 aligns across 12 bases. The CDR3 spans 16 residues. Trimming took 1 base from V and 4 from J; bases not matched to a gene: 5. CDR1 is SGHVS and CDR2 is FNYEAQ in the germline V gene. CDR3 in DNA: TGTGCCAGCAGCTTAGAACTAGCGGGAGGTATATACGAGCAGTACTTC. As protein: CASSLELAGGIYEQYF.

Comment on this clone: Additional DNA sequences in this sample encode the identical CDR3. V is TRBV19 and J is TRBJ1-1; D gene ambiguous. V dropped 2 bases and J dropped 5 bases, with 3 bases sitting between them. Germline CDR1 and CDR2: LNHDA and SQIVND (reference sequence). The CDR3 loop spans 11 amino acids. This CDR3 reads CASSIWTEAFF. DNA of the CDR3: TGTGCCAGTAGTATATGGACTGAAGCTTTCTTT.

Note on this clone: The sample carries other DNA sequences with the same CDR3. The CDR3 nucleotides are TGTGCCAGCAGCTTAGGGGCAGGGGGCTACGAGCAGTACTTC. It is translated as CASSLGAGGYEQYF. The chain combines TRBV11-2 with TRBJ2-7; 7 bases are a match to TRBD1. This CDR3 is built from 14 residues. V was pared by 1 base and J by 3 bases, with 3 bases of the junction left unmatched. Looked up from germline, CDR1 is SGHAT and CDR2 is FQNNGV.

The chain links TRBV19 to TRBJ1-1, with TRBD1 identical over 7 bases. Looked up from germline, CDR1 is LNHDA and CDR2 is SQIVND (reference sequence). The CDR3 covers 12 residues. J gave up 1 base and V 11 bases, and 4 bases lay outside the gene matches. The CDR3 DNA reads as TGTGCCTGCCGGGACAGGAACACTGAAGCTTTCTTT. Its translation: CACRDRNTEAFF.

This clone was observed once. This sequence joins TRBV27 and TRBJ2-1; 9 nucleotides match TRBD2. The length of the CDR3 is 16 residues. V lost 5 bases to trimming and J lost 8 bases; unmatched junction nucleotides: 13. CDR1 MNHEY and CDR2 SMNVEV come from the germline V gene (reference sequence). This chain's CDR3 is CASSRKTSGASDEQFF. The DNA of the CDR3 is TGTGCCAGCAGTCGGAAGACTAGCGGTGCGTCAGATGAGCAGTTCTTC.

V gene TRBV7-9 combines with J gene TRBJ1-3; D ambiguous. There are 15 residues in the CDR3. CDR1 SEHNR and CDR2 FQNEAQ come from the germline V gene (reference sequence). Trimming stripped 3 bases from V and 0 bases from J, with 9 bases between. Written as DNA, the CDR3 is TGTGCCAGCAGCTTTCCTCCGAGCTCTGGAAACACCATATATTTT. Translated, it gives CASSFPPSSGNTIYF.

The genes are TRBV7-9 and TRBJ2-3, with D uncertain. The germline gives CDR1 SEHNR, CDR2 FQNEAQ (reference sequence). V was cut by 5 bases and J by 3 bases, with 24 bases left in between. The CDR3 runs to 18 residues. The chain's CDR3 is CASSPGTRSGRGTDTQYF. The CDR3, as DNA: TGTGCCAGCAGCCCCGGCACCCGGTCGGGCAGAGGAACAGATACGCAGTATTTT.

A single count supports this clone. This chain joins TRBV27 and TRBJ1-2; D uncertain. Germline CDR1 and CDR2: MNHEY and SMNVEV (reference sequence). CDR3 size: 13 residues. Trimming took off 4 bases at V and 4 bases at J, with 10 bases between the two ends. CDR3 sequence (DNA): TGTGCCAGCAGTTCAAGGACGGGCTATGGCTACACCTTC. Its translation is CASSSRTGYGYTF.

Concerning this clone: Other DNA sequences in the sample encode the same CDR3. The genes are TRBV11-2 and TRBJ1-5; possible D gene TRBD1, 5 bases. With 1 base removed from V and 7 bases from J, the gap between germline ends came to 5 bases. Germline V gene lookup returns CDR1 SGHAT and CDR2 FQNNGV. The length of the CDR3 is 12 residues. The CDR3 reads CASSLGGQPQHF. The CDR3 DNA is TGTGCCAGCAGCTTAGGGGGGCAGCCCCAGCATTTT.

The chain links TRBV5-6 to TRBJ2-1; 10 nucleotides line up with TRBD2. CDR1 and CDR2 (germline): SGHDT, YYEEEE. There are 17 residues in the CDR3. V trimming: 2 bases; J trimming: 12 bases; junction bases outside the gene matches: 17. The chain's CDR3 is CASSFYSSGSLGLRQFF. DNA for the CDR3: TGTGCCAGCAGCTTTTATTCTAGCGGGAGCCTAGGGCTCCGGCAGTTCTTC.

The sample holds one count of this clone. The chain couples TRBV28 to TRBJ2-3; a weak D match, TRBD2 (6 bases). Trimming took 8 bases from V and 1 from J, leaving 16 bases between them. Germline CDR1 is MDHEN and CDR2 is SYDVKM. CDR3 length equals 15 residues. The CDR3 reads CASQFMASGTDTQYF. The CDR3 DNA reads as TGTGCCAGCCAGTTTATGGCTAGCGGCACAGATACGCAGTATTTT.

The chain has TRBV6-4 and TRBJ1-1; 10 nucleotides match TRBD1. V shed 6 bases and J 3 bases; nucleotides not matched to a gene: 10. Looked up from germline, CDR1 is MRHNA and CDR2 is SNTAGT. The CDR3 extends over 16 amino acids. The CDR3 coding sequence is TGTGCCAGCAGCCCCAGGACAGGGGGGCGTGACACTGAAGCTTTCTTT. Amino acid sequence: CASSPRTGGRDTEAFF.

The rearrangement joins TRBV7-9 to TRBJ1-1; tentatively, D is TRBD1 (6 bases). The germline gives CDR1 SEHNR, CDR2 FQNEAQ (reference sequence). The V gene lost 5 bases and the J gene lost 1 base, with 17 bases spanning the gap. This CDR3 comprises 16 residues. DNA for the CDR3: TGTGCCAGCAGCCCGACAGGAGGCCCTCCGAACACTGAAGCTTTCTTT. Its protein is CASSPTGGPPNTEAFF.

This rearrangement joins TRBV30 to TRBJ2-1, with a possible D match to TRBD2 (6 bases). The CDR3 has 15 residues. Germline values: CDR1 GTSNPN, CDR2 SVGIG (reference sequence). Trimming removed 0 bases at V and 4 bases at J, with 13 bases between. The CDR3 reads CAWSVSASAYNEQFF. CDR3 bases: TGTGCCTGGAGTGTAAGCGCTAGCGCATACAATGAGCAGTTCTTC.

The CDR3 spells CASSLLSGSYEQYF. The DNA for the CDR3 is TGTGCCAGCAGTCTTTTATCCGGTTCCTACGAGCAGTACTTC. The chain links TRBV7-8 to TRBJ2-7, with D uncertain. CDR3 size: 14 residues. Trimming stripped 6 bases from V and 1 base from J, with 13 bases between. From germline, CDR1 is SGHVS and CDR2 FQNEAQ.

The CDR3 spells CASSFAGNYYEQYF. CDR3 nucleotide sequence: TGTGCCAGCAGTTTTGCAGGGAACTACTACGAGCAGTACTTC. The rearrangement uses TRBV28 and TRBJ2-7; a weak D match, TRBD1 (5 bases). The V end was cut by 3 bases, the J end by 3 bases, with 12 bases between. The CDR3 length is 14 residues. Looked up from germline, CDR1 is MDHEN and CDR2 is SYDVKM. Full variable domain (outside the CDR3, taken from reference TRBV28 and TRBJ2-7): DVKVTQSSRYLVKRTGEKVFLECVQDMDHENMFWYRQDPGLGLRLIYFSYDVKMKEKGDIPEGYSVSREKKERFSLILESASTNQTSMYLCASSFAGNYYEQYFGPGTRLTVT.

The gene calls are TRBV7-9 and TRBJ1-1, with TRBD1 as a possible D gene (6 bases). The CDR3 contains 13 residues. V was clipped by 10 bases and J by 7 bases, with 19 bases between them. Looked up from germline, CDR1 is SEHNR and CDR2 is FQNEAQ (reference sequence). CDR3 amino acids: CATPDRPHREAFF. CDR3 bases: TGTGCCACCCCCGACAGGCCACACCGTGAAGCTTTCTTT.

J is TRBJ2-7 and V is TRBV13; D gene ambiguous. Trimming left V 5 bases short and J 5 bases short, with 16 bases between. This CDR3 is 14 amino acids long. Per germline, CDR1 PRHDT and CDR2 FYEKMQ (reference sequence). This chain's CDR3 is CASSPIGSPDEQYF. DNA of the CDR3: TGTGCCAGCAGCCCCATCGGGTCCCCGGACGAGCAGTACTTC.

This chain connects TRBV27 to TRBJ2-3; 10 positions agree with TRBD1. The CDR3 is 18 amino acids. The ends lost 0 bases at V and 2 bases at J; junction bases unmatched: 8. Germline V gene data show CDR1 as MNHEY and CDR2 as SMNVEV (reference sequence). The CDR3 bases are TGTGCCAGCAGTTTATCCCCCGGGACAGGGGTGAACACAGATACGCAGTATTTT. Translation gives CASSLSPGTGVNTDTQYF.

The chain recombines TRBV11-1 with TRBJ2-1; D gene unclear. In germline, CDR1 is SGHAT, CDR2 FQDESV (reference sequence). This CDR3 contains 13 residues. V gave up 0 bases and J gave up 10 bases, with 10 bases separating them. The CDR3 DNA reads TGTGCCAGCAGCTTAGCCATGCTTAGGGAGCAGTTCTTC. Its protein product is CASSLAMLREQFF.

A few counts support this clone. For the CDR3, the DNA is TGTGCCAGCAGTTTAGGCTCCTGGGGAAACACCGGGGAGCTGTTTTTT. Translation: CASSLGSWGNTGELFF. This rearrangement joins TRBV28 to TRBJ2-2; D not certain. With 2 bases removed from V and 2 bases from J, the gap between germline ends came to 12 bases. The CDR3 extends over 16 amino acids. Germline assignment: CDR1 MDHEN and CDR2 SYDVKM. The variable domain in full, with the rest retrieved from reference TRBV28 and TRBJ2-2, is DVKVTQSSRYLVKRTGEKVFLECVQDMDHENMFWYRQDPGLGLRLIYFSYDVKMKEKGDIPEGYSVSREKKERFSLILESASTNQTSMYLCASSLGSWGNTGELFFGEGSRLTVL.

This clone was seen more than once but under ten times. The V and J genes are TRBV21-1 and TRBJ2-7; TRBD2, the table's D call, lacks a check against the DNA. TRBV21-1 is termed a pseudogene. CDR3 length equals 17 residues. CDR3 residues: CASSKRREERRNYEQYF. The CDR3 DNA is TGTGCCAGCAGCAAACGTCGTGAGGAGCGGCGTAACTACGAGCAGTACTTC.

CDR3 coding DNA: TGCGCCAGCTGGCGGGACTCCTACAATGAGCAGTTCTTC. It specifies CASWRDSYNEQFF. The rearrangement links TRBV5-1 to TRBJ2-1; TRBD2 might be the D (6 bases). Trimming pared 7 bases from V and 0 bases from J, leaving 8 bases between. This CDR3 spans 13 amino acids. The germline V gene encodes CDR1 SGHRS and CDR2 YFSETQ.

The V gene is TRBV6-1, the J gene TRBJ2-7, with 8 bases identical to TRBD1. Per germline, CDR1 MNHNS and CDR2 SASEGT. Unmatched junction bases numbered 5, after V lost 2 bases and J lost 2 bases. This CDR3 comprises 15 residues. The CDR3 DNA reads TGTGCCAGCAGTGAATACCGGGACAGGACCTACGAGCAGTACTTC. Translating gives CASSEYRDRTYEQYF.

In regard to this clone: Other DNA sequences in the same sample also yield this CDR3. This chain uses TRBV7-9 with TRBJ2-7, with a weak D call TRBD1 (6 bases). The CDR3 extends over 12 amino acids. The V gene lost 3 bases and the J gene lost 6 bases, with 9 bases spanning the gap. Germline V gives CDR1 SEHNR, CDR2 FQNEAQ (reference sequence). DNA for the CDR3: TGTGCCAGCAGCTTGACAGGAGGCGAGCAGTACTTC. It yields the protein CASSLTGGEQYF.

The rearrangement joins TRBV11-2 to TRBJ2-3, with 14 bases aligning to TRBD2. The V gene's germline CDR1 is SGHAT and CDR2 FQNNGV. The CDR3 contains 17 residues. Trimming at V came to 5 bases and at J to 2 bases, leaving 6 bases not matched to a gene. CDR3 in DNA: TGTGCCAGCAGCCCACGGACTAGCGGGGGGCCCACAGATACGCAGTATTTT. Translating gives CASSPRTSGGPTDTQYF.

The count of this clone is one. V usage is TRBV13 and J usage is TRBJ1-3; tentatively, D is TRBD1 (6 bases). CDR1 and CDR2 (germline): PRHDT, FYEKMQ (reference sequence). The CDR3 contains 15 residues. Deletions cut 10 bases from V and 1 base from J, with 17 bases between. CDR3 amino acids: CAMGWGGQSGNTIYF. In nucleotides, the CDR3 is TGTGCCATGGGTTGGGGGGGCCAGTCTGGAAACACCATATATTTT. The variable domain in full, completed from reference TRBV13 and TRBJ1-3, reads AAGVIQSPRHLIKEKRETATLKCYPIPRHDTVYWYQQGPGQDPQFLISFYEKMQSDKGSIPDRFSAQQFSDYHSELNMSSLELGDSALYFCAMGWGGQSGNTIYFGEGSWLTVV.